The T cell receptor beta chain under discussion was sequenced for a study of regulatory T cells in long-lasting Graves disease. Time point described: newly diagnosed GD, antithyroid drugs for less than 3 months. Construction of the TCR library relied on RNA isolated from PBMCs. Both iRepertoire HTBI primers and Arm-PCR of CDR3 regions were used to build the TCR beta libraries. TCRdb re-called the multiplex PCR reads with MiXCR, one entry per CDR3 protein. The repertoire holds 500,000 to 700,000 distinct CDR3 sequences, about 16% seen once, with around a sixth in the top ten. The CDR3 covers 12 residues. With 6 bases removed from V and 2 bases from J, the gap between germline ends came to 7 bases. CDR1 and CDR2 from the germline V gene are SNHLY and FYNNEI. This clonotype was seen many times. What it recognizes is unknown. General study results and limits: It was peripheral blood alone, not thyroid tissue, that was studied.

These records were also assigned to another study, of T cells in Graves' hyperthyroidism and ophthalmopathy.

The V call is TRBV2, the J call TRBJ1-2; D ambiguous. The sequence was obtained from a woman in her 30s with Graves disease. The specimen comprised peripheral blood mononuclear cells (PBMCs), sampled at new diagnosis, from a patient treated with antithyroid drugs. The chain's CDR3 is CASREQNYGYTF. The CDR3 DNA is TGTGCCAGCAGAGAACAAAACTATGGCTACACCTTC.